Sequencing of this T cell receptor beta chain was carried out in a study of beta chain features in type 1 diabetes. Reverse transcription of all isolated RNA meant that expressed TCRB transcripts were sequenced. Naive, central memory and regulatory T cell samples yielded approximately 3.3 million reads on average. Produced via immunoSEQ multiplex PCR; TCRdb's table is partial and in-frame only. The sample has hundreds of thousands of clones, around 9.3% seen once. Study-level results: A possible short-template PCR bias applies equally to patients and controls. Moderate but significant shortening of TCRB CDR3s was recorded in all four CD4+ subsets from Type 1 diabetes patients. Sampled from patients, naive, central memory and Treg TCRB repertoires appeared more similar than those sampled from healthy donors.

This clone was recorded a few times. Its antigen is unknown. This CDR3 comprises 9 residues. Via CD45RO/CCR7/CD25/CD127/CD95/CD27, cells of the CD4+ naive, central memory, regulatory and stem cell-like memory subsets were sorted. The sequence was obtained from a man aged 25 to 40 with type 1 diabetes. The chain links TRBV12-1 to TRBJ2-3. TRBV12-1 is a pseudogene. The sequenced sample was central memory CD4+ T cells from blood. CDR3 in amino acids: CASRDTQYF. DNA for the CDR3: TGTGCCAGCAGAGATACGCAGTATTTT.